This is a list of T cell receptor beta chains from one sample in a study of OX40 agonist ivuxolimab in advanced cancers. Profiling relied on immunoSEQ multiplex PCR, and the TCRdb table lists in-frame clones only, not all of them. The repertoire consists of around 60,000 clones, with roughly 89% occurring once and the leading ten covering less than 0.75%. The sample here was CD4+ or CD8+ T cells sorted from blood, taken in a trial of the OX40 agonist ivuxolimab. The origin of the receptors is an adult with an advanced solid tumor such as melanoma, head and neck, liver or kidney cancer. CDR3s include the opening cysteine and the closing phenylalanine or tryptophan. Fields, in order: J gene, D gene, clone size, V gene, CDR3 DNA, CDR3 protein. A D gene is named only where the DNA matches it firmly. Only part of the rows carry a size: once, few, many, or a class if the clone is expanded.

TRBJ1-2 TRBD1 NA TRBV28 TGTGCCAGCAGCCGGACAGGGGTTACGTATGGCTACACCTTC CASSRTGVTYGYTF
TRBJ2-7 NA NA TRBV15 TGTGCCACCAGCAGAGGGGAGTCCTACGAGCAGTACTTC CATSRGESYEQYF
TRBJ2-7 NA NA TRBV5-1 TGCGCCAGCAGCGCCGGGACTCCTTACGAGCAGTACTTC CASSAGTPYEQYF
TRBJ2-1 TRBD2 NA TRBV7-6 TGTGCCAGCAGCCTTTACATGGGGGGGAATGAGCAGTTCTTC CASSLYMGGNEQFF
TRBJ2-7 NA NA TRBV11-3 TGTGCCAGCAGCTTGGGGCTTGGGACACCTGCCTACGAGCAGTACTTC CASSLGLGTPAYEQYF
TRBJ2-5 TRBD2 NA TRBV28 TGTGCCAGCAGCCTAATCGGGCTAGCGGAGGGCCAAGAGACCCAGTACTTC CASSLIGLAEGQETQYF
TRBJ2-3 NA NA TRBV7-9 TGTGCCAGCGAGAGGGGCGGGGGATGGGGACACACAGATACGCAGTATTTT CASERGGGWGHTDTQYF
TRBJ2-7 NA NA TRBV21-1 TGTGCCAGCAGCAGCAGAGTCTACGAGCAGTACTTC CASSSRVYEQYF
TRBJ1-2 NA NA TRBV19 TGTGCCAGTATGGGACTGGCCCAGGGCTACACCTTC CASMGLAQGYTF
TRBJ2-1 TRBD2 NA TRBV5-3 TGTGCCAGAATCAAACTAGCGGGAGGACTCTACAATGAGCAGTTCTTC CARIKLAGGLYNEQFF
TRBJ1-2 TRBD1 NA TRBV7-8 TGTGCCAGCAGCCTCACAGGGGACTATGGCTACACCTTC CASSLTGDYGYTF
TRBJ2-7 NA once TRBV5-4 TGTGCCAGCAGCTTGGGAGGCTCTGGCGACTACGAGCAGTACTTC CASSLGGSGDYEQYF
TRBJ2-1 TRBD2 NA TRBV6-5 TGTGCCAGCAGTTACTCGACTAGCGGGAGGGGTGAGCAGTTCTTC CASSYSTSGRGEQFF
TRBJ2-1 NA NA TRBV5-1 TGCGCCAGCATCGGGATAGGGGGTGAGCAGTTCTTC CASIGIGGEQFF
TRBJ2-7 TRBD2 NA TRBV30 TGTGCCTGGAGTGTAAGTGGGGGGGTCTACGAGCAGTACTTC CAWSVSGGVYEQYF
TRBJ1-4 NA NA TRBV30 TGTGCCTGGAGTCACGGGGGGACGCCAGCCGCTAATGAAAAACTGTTTTTT CAWSHGGTPAANEKLFF
TRBJ1-4 NA NA TRBV7-9 TGTGCCAGCAGCGAAACAGACGGCGGACTGTTTTTT CASSETDGGLFF
TRBJ1-4 NA NA TRBV5-1 TGCGCCAGCAGCTTTACAGGGTTTAATGAAAAACTGTTTTTT CASSFTGFNEKLFF
TRBJ2-7 TRBD1 NA TRBV7-9 TGTGCCAGCAGCTCAATCCGGGACAGGGGGAAGTCCGAATCGTACGAGCAGTACTTC CASSSIRDRGKSESYEQYF
TRBJ2-1 NA NA TRBV21-1 TGTGCCAGCAGCTTGACTAGCCGCTACAATGAGCAGTTCTTC CASSLTSRYNEQFF
TRBJ2-7 TRBD1 NA TRBV5-4 TGTGCCAGCAGCCCTCAGGGGGCAATCTACGAGCAGTACTTC CASSPQGAIYEQYF
TRBJ2-5 NA NA TRBV11-3 TGTGCCAGCAGCCCCTGGACTAATCTCCAAGAGACCCAGTACTTC CASSPWTNLQETQYF
TRBJ2-4 TRBD1 once TRBV28 TGTGCCAGCAGTCCCTCGGGACAGGGGGAGAACATTCAGTACTTC CASSPSGQGENIQYF
TRBJ2-7 TRBD1 NA TRBV30 TGTGCCTGCAGCACAGGGGACGAGCAGTACTTC CACSTGDEQYF
TRBJ2-3 TRBD1 NA TRBV5-4 TGTGCCAGCAGCTCGTCCGGGACAGTCACAGATACGCAGTATTTT CASSSSGTVTDTQYF
TRBJ1-5 TRBD1 few TRBV6-5 TGTGCCAGCAGTCCCCTGTCAGGGGGGGTTCAGCCCCAGCATTTT CASSPLSGGVQPQHF
TRBJ2-2 NA NA TRBV11-2 TGTGCCAGCAGCTTAACCGGGACCAACACCGGGGAGCTGTTTTTT CASSLTGTNTGELFF
TRBJ2-3 TRBD1 NA TRBV11-2 TGTGCCAGCAGCTTAGAGTTCAGGGGGCCGACACAGTATTTT CASSLEFRGPTQYF
TRBJ1-1 NA few TRBV30 TGTGCCTGCCACACAGAGGTTGGCACTGAAGCTTTCTTT CACHTEVGTEAFF
TRBJ2-1 NA few TRBV6-5 TGTGCCAGCAGTTACTCTAGGGCCGGCGGGGAGCAGTTCTTC CASSYSRAGGEQFF
TRBJ1-2 NA once TRBV9 TGTGCCAGCAGCGTCGGCCACAGGGATTATGGCTACACCTTC CASSVGHRDYGYTF
TRBJ1-4 TRBD1 NA TRBV6-5 TGTGCCAGCAGTTACGACAGGGGACCTAATGAAAAACTGTTTTTT CASSYDRGPNEKLFF
TRBJ2-5 TRBD1 NA TRBV5-6 TGTGCCAGCAGTCTGACAGGGTTCGATTTAGAGACCCAGTACTTC CASSLTGFDLETQYF
TRBJ2-5 TRBD2 NA TRBV6-6 TGTGCCAGCAGTTTCCCTTTAGCGGGAGTAGAGACCCAGTACTTC CASSFPLAGVETQYF
TRBJ2-2 NA NA TRBV27 TGTGCCAGCAGTTTAAAGGGATACCACCTCGGGGAGCTGTTTTTT CASSLKGYHLGELFF
TRBJ2-3 TRBD2 NA TRBV2 TGTGCCAGCAGCCCCCCGGGACTAGCGGGAGGAGGCACAGATACGCAGTATTTT CASSPPGLAGGGTDTQYF
TRBJ2-7 TRBD2 NA TRBV4-2 TGTGCCAGCAGCCAAATTAGCGGGGGGACCTACGAGCAGTACTTC CASSQISGGTYEQYF
TRBJ2-2 NA once TRBV9 TGTGCCAGCAGCGTTGAACCCTCGGCCACCGGGGAGCTGTTTTTT CASSVEPSATGELFF
TRBJ2-1 NA once TRBV5-4 TGTGCCAGCAGCTTGGACCGGGATATCGAGCAGTTCTTC CASSLDRDIEQFF
TRBJ1-4 NA once TRBV5-1 TGCGCCAGCAGCCCGTCTGCAGGGGTGGGTGAAAAACTGTTTTTT CASSPSAGVGEKLFF
TRBJ1-4 NA NA TRBV29-1 TGCAGCGTTGGGGGGAATGAAAAACTGTTTTTT CSVGGNEKLFF
TRBJ2-3 TRBD2 NA TRBV2 TGTGCCAGCAGTTTTGGGACTAGCGAGGATACGCAGTATTTT CASSFGTSEDTQYF
TRBJ2-1 NA NA TRBV9 TGTGCCAGCAGCGACCGAGGACAGACCACAATCGATGAGCAGTTCTTC CASSDRGQTTIDEQFF
TRBJ2-4 NA NA TRBV19 TGTGCCAGTAGCCAGACCGGGACACCCTTAGCAAACATTCAGTACTTC CASSQTGTPLANIQYF
TRBJ2-7 NA NA TRBV5-1 TGCGCCAGCAGCAAGACCGGGAAGTCCACTTACGAGCAGTACTTC CASSKTGKSTYEQYF
TRBJ1-5 TRBD1 NA TRBV30 TGTGCCTGGAGTCAGGGGGGCGAACAGCCCCAGCATTTT CAWSQGGEQPQHF
TRBJ2-7 NA few TRBV9 TGTGCCAGCAGCCCCTCCCACGGCGTCTCCTACGAGCAGTACTTC CASSPSHGVSYEQYF
TRBJ2-7 NA few TRBV5-6 TGTGCCAGCAGCTTGGATACCGAGCAGTACTTC CASSLDTEQYF
TRBJ2-1 NA NA TRBV5-1 TGCGCCAGCAGCTTAGACAGGCTGAATGAGCAGTTCTTC CASSLDRLNEQFF
TRBJ2-5 NA few TRBV5-1 TGCGCCAGCAGCTTCGCCTTGGGGCCCAGCGACAAAGAGACCCAGTACTTC CASSFALGPSDKETQYF
TRBJ2-7 NA NA TRBV18 TGTGCCAGCTCACCACCGGGGGGCTACGAGCAGTACTTC CASSPPGGYEQYF
TRBJ2-7 NA NA TRBV10-3 TGTGCCATCAGTGATTTAACCTACGAGCAGTACTTC CAISDLTYEQYF
TRBJ2-4 NA NA TRBV30 TGTGCCTGGAAAGGGATGAACAAAAACATTCAGTACTTC CAWKGMNKNIQYF